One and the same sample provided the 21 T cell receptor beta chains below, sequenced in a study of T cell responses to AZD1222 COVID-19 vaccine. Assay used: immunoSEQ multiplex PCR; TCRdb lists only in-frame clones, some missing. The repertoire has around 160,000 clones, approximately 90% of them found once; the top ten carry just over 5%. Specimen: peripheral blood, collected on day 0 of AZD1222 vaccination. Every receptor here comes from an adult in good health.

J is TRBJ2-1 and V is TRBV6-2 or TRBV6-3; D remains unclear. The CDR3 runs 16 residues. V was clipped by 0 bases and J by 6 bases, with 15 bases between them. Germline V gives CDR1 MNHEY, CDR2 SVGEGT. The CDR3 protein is CASSYSVGYVGNEQFF. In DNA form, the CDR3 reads TGTGCCAGCAGTTACTCGGTAGGATATGTGGGCAATGAGCAGTTCTTC.

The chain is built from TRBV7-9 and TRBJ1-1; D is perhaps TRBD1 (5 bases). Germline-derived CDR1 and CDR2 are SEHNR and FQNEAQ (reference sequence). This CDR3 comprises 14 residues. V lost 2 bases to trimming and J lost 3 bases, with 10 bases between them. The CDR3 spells CASSLYQGDTEAFF. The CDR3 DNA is TGTGCCAGCAGCTTATACCAGGGAGACACTGAAGCTTTCTTT. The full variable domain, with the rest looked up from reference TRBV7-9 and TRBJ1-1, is DTGVSQNPRHKITKRGQNVTFRCDPISEHNRLYWYRQTLGQGPEFLTYFQNEAQLEKSRLLSDRFSAERPKGSFSTLEIQRTEQGDSAMYLCASSLYQGDTEAFFGQGTRLTVV.

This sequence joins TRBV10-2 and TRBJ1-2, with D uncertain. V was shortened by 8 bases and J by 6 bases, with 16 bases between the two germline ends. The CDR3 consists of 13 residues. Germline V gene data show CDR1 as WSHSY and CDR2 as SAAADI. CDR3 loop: CASSAAREDGYTF. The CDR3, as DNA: TGCGCCAGCTCTGCAGCCCGGGAGGATGGCTACACCTTC.

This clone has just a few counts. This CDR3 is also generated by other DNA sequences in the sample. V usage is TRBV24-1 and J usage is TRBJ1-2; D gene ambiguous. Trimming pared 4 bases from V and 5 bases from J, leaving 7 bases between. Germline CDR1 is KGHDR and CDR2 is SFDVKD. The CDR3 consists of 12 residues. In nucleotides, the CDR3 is TGTGCCACCAGTGACCAGCGATATGGCTACACCTTC. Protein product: CATSDQRYGYTF.

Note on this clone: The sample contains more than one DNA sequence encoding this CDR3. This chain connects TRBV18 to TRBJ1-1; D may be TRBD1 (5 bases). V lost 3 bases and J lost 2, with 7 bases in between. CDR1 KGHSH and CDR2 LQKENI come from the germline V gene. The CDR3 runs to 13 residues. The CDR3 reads CASSPQGNTEAFF. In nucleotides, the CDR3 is TGTGCCAGCTCACCTCAGGGAAACACTGAAGCTTTCTTT.

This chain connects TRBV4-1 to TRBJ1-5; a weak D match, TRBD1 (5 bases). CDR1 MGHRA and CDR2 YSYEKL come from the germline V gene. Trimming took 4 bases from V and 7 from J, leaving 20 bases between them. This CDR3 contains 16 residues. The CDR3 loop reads CASSRSPEGVGQPQHF. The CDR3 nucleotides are TGCGCCAGCAGCCGCTCGCCGGAAGGGGTCGGGCAGCCCCAGCATTTT.

The CDR3: CASSLVSGAKNIQYF. For the CDR3, the DNA is TGTGCCAGCAGCCTAGTCAGTGGAGCCAAAAACATTCAGTACTTC. The V gene is TRBV13, the J gene TRBJ2-4; D unclear. With 5 bases removed from V and 0 bases from J, the gap between germline ends came to 11 bases. This CDR3 spans 15 amino acids. Per the germline V gene, CDR1 is PRHDT and CDR2 is FYEKMQ (reference sequence).

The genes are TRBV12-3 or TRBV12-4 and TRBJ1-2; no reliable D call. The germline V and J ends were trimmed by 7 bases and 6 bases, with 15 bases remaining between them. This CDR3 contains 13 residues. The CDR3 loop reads CASNLRRGNGYTF. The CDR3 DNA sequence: TGTGCCAGCAACCTTAGGCGGGGTAATGGCTACACCTTC.

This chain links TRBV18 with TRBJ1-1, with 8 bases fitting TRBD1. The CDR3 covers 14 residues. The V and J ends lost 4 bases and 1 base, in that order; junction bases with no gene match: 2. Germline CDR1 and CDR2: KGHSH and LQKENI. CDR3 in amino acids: CASSQGQGNTEAFF. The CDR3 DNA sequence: TGTGCCAGCTCACAAGGACAGGGGAACACTGAAGCTTTCTTT.

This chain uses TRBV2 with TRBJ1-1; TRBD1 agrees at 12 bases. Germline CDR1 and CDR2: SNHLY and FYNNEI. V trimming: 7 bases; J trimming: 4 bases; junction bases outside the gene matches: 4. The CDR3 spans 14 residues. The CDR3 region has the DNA TGTGCCAGCACCGGGACAGGGGGCATCACTGAAGCTTTCTTT. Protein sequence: CASTGTGGITEAFF.

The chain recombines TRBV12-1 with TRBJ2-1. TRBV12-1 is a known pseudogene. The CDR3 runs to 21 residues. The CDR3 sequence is CASSQSSTVSVGVFFYNEQFF. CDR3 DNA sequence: TGTGCCAGCAGCCAATCTTCAACCGTTAGCGTGGGGGTTTTTTTTTACAATGAGCAGTTCTTC.

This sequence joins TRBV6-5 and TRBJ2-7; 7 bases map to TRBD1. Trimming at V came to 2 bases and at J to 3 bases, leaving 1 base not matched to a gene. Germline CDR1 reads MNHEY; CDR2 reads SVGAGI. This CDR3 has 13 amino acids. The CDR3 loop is CASSYRQGYEQYF. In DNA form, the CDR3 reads TGTGCCAGCAGTTACAGACAGGGCTACGAGCAGTACTTC.

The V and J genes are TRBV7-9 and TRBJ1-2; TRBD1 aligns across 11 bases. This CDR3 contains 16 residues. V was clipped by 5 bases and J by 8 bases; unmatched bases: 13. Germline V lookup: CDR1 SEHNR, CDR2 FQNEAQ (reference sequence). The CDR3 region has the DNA TGTGCCAGCAGCGACCAGGACAGGGGGCTCTTGGAGGGCTACACCTTC. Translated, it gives CASSDQDRGLLEGYTF.

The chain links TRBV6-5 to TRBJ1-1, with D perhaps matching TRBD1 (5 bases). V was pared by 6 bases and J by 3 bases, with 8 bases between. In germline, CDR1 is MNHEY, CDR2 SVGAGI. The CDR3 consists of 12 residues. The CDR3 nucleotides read TGTGCCAGCAGACAGGAGCACACTGAAGCTTTCTTT. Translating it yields CASRQEHTEAFF.

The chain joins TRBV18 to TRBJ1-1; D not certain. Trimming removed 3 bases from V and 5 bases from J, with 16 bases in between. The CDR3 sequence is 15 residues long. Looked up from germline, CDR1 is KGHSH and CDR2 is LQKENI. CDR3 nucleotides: TGTGCCAGCTCACCTCGAGAGGGAGTAGGAACTGAAGCTTTCTTT. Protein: CASSPREGVGTEAFF.

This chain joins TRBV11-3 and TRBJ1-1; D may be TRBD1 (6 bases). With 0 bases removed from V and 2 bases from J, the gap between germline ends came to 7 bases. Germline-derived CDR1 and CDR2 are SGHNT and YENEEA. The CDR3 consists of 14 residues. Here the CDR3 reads CASSLDGTNTEAFF. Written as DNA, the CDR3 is TGTGCCAGCAGCTTAGATGGGACAAACACTGAAGCTTTCTTT. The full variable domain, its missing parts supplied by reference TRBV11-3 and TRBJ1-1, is EAGVVQSPRYKIIEKKQPVAFWCNPISGHNTLYWYLQNLGQGPELLIRYENEEAVDDSQLPKDRFSAERLKGVDSTLKIQPAELGDSAVYLCASSLDGTNTEAFFGQGTRLTVV.

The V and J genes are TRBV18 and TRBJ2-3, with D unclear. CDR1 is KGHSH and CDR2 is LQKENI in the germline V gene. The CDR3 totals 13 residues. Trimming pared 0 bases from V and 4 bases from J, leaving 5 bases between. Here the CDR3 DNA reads TGTGCCAGCTCACCACCCCCCTCAGATACGCAGTATTTT. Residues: CASSPPPSDTQYF.

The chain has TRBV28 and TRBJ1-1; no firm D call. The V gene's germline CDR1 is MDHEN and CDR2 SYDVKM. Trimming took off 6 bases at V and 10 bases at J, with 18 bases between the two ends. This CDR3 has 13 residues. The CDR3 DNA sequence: TGTGCCAGCAGCCTCCACGAGCCCGGACGAGCTTTCTTT. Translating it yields CASSLHEPGRAFF. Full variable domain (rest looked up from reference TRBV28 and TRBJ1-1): DVKVTQSSRYLVKRTGEKVFLECVQDMDHENMFWYRQDPGLGLRLIYFSYDVKMKEKGDIPEGYSVSREKKERFSLILESASTNQTSMYLCASSLHEPGRAFFGQGTRLTVV.

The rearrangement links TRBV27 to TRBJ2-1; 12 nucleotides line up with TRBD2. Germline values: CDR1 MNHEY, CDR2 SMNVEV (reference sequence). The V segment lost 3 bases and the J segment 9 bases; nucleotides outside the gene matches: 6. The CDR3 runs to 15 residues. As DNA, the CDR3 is TGTGCCAGCAGTTTGTCTAGCGGGAGGGCCGGTGAGCAGTTCTTC. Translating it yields CASSLSSGRAGEQFF.

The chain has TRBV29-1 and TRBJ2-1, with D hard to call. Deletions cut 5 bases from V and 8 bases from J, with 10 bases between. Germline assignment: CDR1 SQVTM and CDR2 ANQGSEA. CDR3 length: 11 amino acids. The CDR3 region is CSVSTNDEQFF. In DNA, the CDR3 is TGCAGCGTTAGCACTAATGATGAGCAGTTCTTC.

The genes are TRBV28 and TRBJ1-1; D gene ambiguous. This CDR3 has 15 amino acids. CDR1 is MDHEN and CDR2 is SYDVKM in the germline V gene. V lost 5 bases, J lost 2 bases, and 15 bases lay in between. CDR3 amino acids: CASSPWRITNTEAFF. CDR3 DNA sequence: TGTGCCAGCAGTCCGTGGCGTATTACTAACACTGAAGCTTTCTTT.